What follows describes a single T cell receptor (beta chain). Germline V lookup: CDR1 LGHNA, CDR2 YNFKEQ. This CDR3 is 16 amino acids long. Trimming cost V 4 bases and J 10 bases; bases outside gene matches: 14. Profiled with immunoSEQ multiplex PCR; TCRdb holds only in-frame clones, not every one. The table lists approximately 70,000 clones, 95% to 98% of them singletons. This sample was included in a study of technical replicates of blood from four donors. This receptor was identified in a human donor in good health. This chain joins TRBV4-2 and TRBJ2-1; 9 nucleotides align to TRBD1. Material: T cells isolated from PBMCs. CDR3 sequence reads: CASSRQPTGGGYEQFF. DNA for the CDR3: TGTGCCAGCAGCCGGCAACCGACAGGGGGGGGTTACGAGCAGTTCTTC.